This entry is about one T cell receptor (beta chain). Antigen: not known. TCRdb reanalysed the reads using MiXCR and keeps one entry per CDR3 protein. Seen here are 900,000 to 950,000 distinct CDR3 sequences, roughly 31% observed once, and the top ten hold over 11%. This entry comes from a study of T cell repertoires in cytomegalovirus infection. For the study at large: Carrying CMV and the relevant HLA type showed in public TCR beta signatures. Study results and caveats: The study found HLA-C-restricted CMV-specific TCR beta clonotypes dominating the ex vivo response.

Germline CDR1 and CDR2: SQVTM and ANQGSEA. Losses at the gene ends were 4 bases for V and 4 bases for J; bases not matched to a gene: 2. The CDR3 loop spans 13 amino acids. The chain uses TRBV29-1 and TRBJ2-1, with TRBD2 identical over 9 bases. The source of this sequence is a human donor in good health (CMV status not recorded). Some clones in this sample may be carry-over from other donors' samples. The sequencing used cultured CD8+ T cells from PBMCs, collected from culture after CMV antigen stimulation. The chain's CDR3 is CSVGLAEYNEQFF. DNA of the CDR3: TGCAGCGTTGGACTAGCGGAATACAATGAGCAGTTCTTC.